This entry is about one T cell receptor (beta chain). The antigen remains undetermined. The CDR3 loop spans 14 amino acids. The ends lost 8 bases at V and 4 bases at J; junction bases unmatched: 6. The germline V gene encodes CDR1 SGHVS and CDR2 FQNEAQ. The source of the sample is a study of response to subunit inactivated influenza vaccine. Broader study findings: The study's authors posited that every seasonal influenza vaccination enlists few new T cells.

MiXCR, run by TCRdb on the RT-PCR reads, gives a single entry per CDR3 protein. This sample has about 530,000 distinct CDR3 sequences, with over 10% found just once. The sample was PBMCs from blood, taken more than 35 days after vaccination. The receptor's source is a middle-aged man who received an inactivated influenza vaccine. This chain links TRBV7-8 with TRBJ2-1, with 9 nucleotides matching TRBD1. The CDR3 sequence is CASGDRGDYNEQFF. In DNA form, the CDR3 reads TGTGCCAGCGGAGACAGGGGGGATTACAATGAGCAGTTCTTC.